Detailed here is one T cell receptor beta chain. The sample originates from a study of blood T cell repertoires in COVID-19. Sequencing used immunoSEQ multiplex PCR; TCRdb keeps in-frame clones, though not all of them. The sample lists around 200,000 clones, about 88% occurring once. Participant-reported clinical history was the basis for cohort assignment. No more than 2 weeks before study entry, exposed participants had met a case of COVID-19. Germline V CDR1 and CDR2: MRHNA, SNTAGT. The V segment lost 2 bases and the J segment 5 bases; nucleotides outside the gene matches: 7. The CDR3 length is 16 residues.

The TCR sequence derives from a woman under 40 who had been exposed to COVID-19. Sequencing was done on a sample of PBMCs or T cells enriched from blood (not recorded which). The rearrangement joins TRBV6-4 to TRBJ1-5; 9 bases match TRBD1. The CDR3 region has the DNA TGTGCCAGCAGTGACACAGGGGGCTTGGTGTATCAGCCCCAGCATTTT. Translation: CASSDTGGLVYQPQHF.